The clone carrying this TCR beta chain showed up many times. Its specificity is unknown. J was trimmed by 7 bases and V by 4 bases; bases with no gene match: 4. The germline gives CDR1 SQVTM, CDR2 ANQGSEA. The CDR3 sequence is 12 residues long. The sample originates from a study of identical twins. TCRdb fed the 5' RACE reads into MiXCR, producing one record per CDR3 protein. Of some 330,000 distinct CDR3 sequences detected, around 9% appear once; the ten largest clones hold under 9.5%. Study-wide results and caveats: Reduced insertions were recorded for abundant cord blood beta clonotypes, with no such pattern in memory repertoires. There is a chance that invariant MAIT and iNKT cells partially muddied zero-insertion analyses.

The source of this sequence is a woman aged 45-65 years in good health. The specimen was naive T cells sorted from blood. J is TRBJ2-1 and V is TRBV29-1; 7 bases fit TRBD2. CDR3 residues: CSVGLAANEQFF. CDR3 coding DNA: TGCAGCGTTGGGCTAGCGGCAAATGAGCAGTTCTTC.